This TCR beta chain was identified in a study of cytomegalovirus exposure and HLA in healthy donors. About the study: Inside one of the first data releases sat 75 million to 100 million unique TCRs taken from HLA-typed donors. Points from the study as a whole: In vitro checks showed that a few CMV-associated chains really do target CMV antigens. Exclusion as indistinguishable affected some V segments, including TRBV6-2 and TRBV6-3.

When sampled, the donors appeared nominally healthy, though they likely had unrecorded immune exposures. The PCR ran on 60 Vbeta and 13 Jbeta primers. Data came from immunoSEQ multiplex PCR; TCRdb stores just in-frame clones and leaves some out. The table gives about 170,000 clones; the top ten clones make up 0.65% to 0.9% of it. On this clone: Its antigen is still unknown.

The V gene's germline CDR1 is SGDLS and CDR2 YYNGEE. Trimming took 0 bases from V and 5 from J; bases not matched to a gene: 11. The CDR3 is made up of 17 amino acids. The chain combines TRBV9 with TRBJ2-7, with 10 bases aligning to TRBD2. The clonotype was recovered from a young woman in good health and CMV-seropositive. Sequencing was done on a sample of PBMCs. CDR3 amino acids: CASSVGTSGFYDNEQYF. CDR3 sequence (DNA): TGTGCCAGCAGCGTAGGGACTAGCGGCTTTTATGATAACGAGCAGTACTTC.